This T cell receptor (beta chain) was observed in a study of cytomegalovirus exposure and HLA in healthy donors. Study-wide results and caveats: Later on, a genetic analysis was performed. It linked a missense variant in DCLRE1C with V- and J-gene trimming of TCR beta.

In this sample, this clone turned up many times. Antigen specificity is unknown. Vbeta (60) and Jbeta (13) primers were used in the PCR. Measured with immunoSEQ multiplex PCR; TCRdb has only the in-frame clones, and not every one. The table records some 160,000 clones, around 73% of them present only once. The CDR3 has 15 amino acids. Deletions cut 1 base from V and 0 bases from J, with 10 bases between. The germline CDR1 and CDR2 sequences are SGHVS and FNYEAQ. This sequence was found in a man between 60 and 75 years old in good health and CMV-seronegative. The chain uses TRBV7-6 and TRBJ2-7; TRBD1 might be the D (6 bases). The sequencing sample was made of PBMCs. The CDR3 DNA sequence: TGTGCCAGCAGCTTAGGACAGGTGAGCTCCTACGAGCAGTACTTC. This encodes CASSLGQVSSYEQYF.